A single sample gave rise to the 28 T cell receptor beta chains below, sequenced in a study of early T cells in non-severe SARS-CoV-2 infection. Using its own MiXCR run on the 5' RACE reads, TCRdb lists one record per CDR3 protein. The repertoire holds 59,000 or so distinct CDR3 sequences, with approximately 12% as singletons. Sequencing was performed on whole blood, taken at baseline. All receptors come from an adult who was a healthcare worker with PCR-confirmed SARS-CoV-2 infection or an uninfected control (not recorded which).

This clonotype was recorded at least ten times. This chain connects TRBV6-4 to TRBJ2-1; TRBD2 agrees at 8 bases. Germline V gene data show CDR1 as MRHNA and CDR2 as SNTAGT. Unmatched junction bases numbered 3, after V lost 5 bases and J lost 0 bases. The CDR3 extends over 15 amino acids. CDR3 residues: CASSISGGSYNEQFF. CDR3 nucleotide sequence: TGTGCCAGCAGTATAAGCGGGGGCTCCTACAATGAGCAGTTCTTC.

The chain combines TRBV13 with TRBJ2-2; 8 nucleotides align to TRBD2. CDR3 size: 16 residues. Germline CDR1 is PRHDT and CDR2 is FYEKMQ (reference sequence). V gave up 7 bases and J gave up 6 bases; unmatched junction bases: 13. CDR3 sequence: CASTPPGGREAGELFF. The CDR3 DNA reads TGTGCCAGCACCCCACCGGGGGGGCGCGAGGCCGGGGAGCTGTTTTTT.

The CDR3 here is CASSSKVNEQFF. As DNA, the CDR3 is TGTGCCAGCAGCTCGAAGGTCAATGAGCAGTTCTTC. The chain links TRBV28 to TRBJ2-1; D gene ambiguous. The CDR3 has 12 residues. Trimming left V 6 bases short and J 6 bases short, with 9 bases between. CDR1 is MDHEN, CDR2 SYDVKM, per germline. The variable domain in full, completed from reference TRBV28 and TRBJ2-1, reads DVKVTQSSRYLVKRTGEKVFLECVQDMDHENMFWYRQDPGLGLRLIYFSYDVKMKEKGDIPEGYSVSREKKERFSLILESASTNQTSMYLCASSSKVNEQFFGPGTRLTVL.

This clonotype was recorded a few times. The chain carries TRBV28 and TRBJ2-3, with TRBD1 matching over 10 bases. V lost 8 bases and J lost 5; bases outside the gene matches: 13. Germline V lookup: CDR1 MDHEN, CDR2 SYDVKM. The CDR3 runs 16 residues. The CDR3 sequence: CASPPTGTGVVDTQYF. The CDR3 DNA reads TGTGCCAGCCCCCCAACCGGGACAGGGGTAGTAGATACGCAGTATTTT.

The chain recombines TRBV5-1 with TRBJ2-7, with D perhaps TRBD1 or TRBD2 (5 bases each). CDR1 and CDR2 (germline): SGHRS, YFSETQ. Trimming pared 0 bases from V and 7 bases from J, leaving 26 bases between. This CDR3 has 18 residues. The CDR3 sequence is CASSLASGQGQPWWEQYF. The CDR3, as DNA: TGCGCCAGCAGCTTGGCTTCGGGGCAGGGTCAGCCGTGGTGGGAGCAGTACTTC.

This clonotype has at least ten counts. The chain links TRBV5-1 to TRBJ2-1; D is ambiguous. The CDR3 is 14 amino acids. V was cut by 3 bases and J by 0 bases, with 7 bases left in between. CDR1 SGHRS and CDR2 YFSETQ come from the germline V gene. CDR3 nucleotides: TGCGCCAGCAGCTCTCAGAGCTCCTACAATGAGCAGTTCTTC. Encoded protein: CASSSQSSYNEQFF.

The J gene is TRBJ1-2, the V gene TRBV5-4, with 7 bases lining up with TRBD1. The CDR3 contains 17 residues. V lost 0 bases and J lost 5; bases outside the gene matches: 13. CDR1 is SGHNT, CDR2 YYREEE, per germline (reference sequence). The CDR3 is CASSLGDDRVRHYGYTF. The DNA of the CDR3 is TGTGCCAGCAGCTTGGGGGACGACAGGGTCAGACATTATGGCTACACCTTC.

This sequence joins TRBV2 and TRBJ1-2; D is uncertain. Trimming cost V 4 bases and J 2 bases, with 8 bases left between them. Germline loops: CDR1 SNHLY, CDR2 FYNNEI. The CDR3 covers 13 residues. Written as DNA, the CDR3 is TGTGCCAGCAGTGGCCGAGAAAACTATGGCTACACCTTC. This encodes CASSGRENYGYTF.

The chain links TRBV5-4 to TRBJ1-2, with D uncertain. This CDR3 is 14 amino acids long. CDR1 is SGHNT, CDR2 YYREEE, per germline (reference sequence). The ends were cut back, 4 bases at V and 5 bases at J, with 15 bases in the middle. The CDR3, as DNA: TGTGCCAGCAGCCCCCCGGACGGGCTGTATGGCTACACCTTC. This translates into CASSPPDGLYGYTF.

The rearrangement uses TRBV7-9 and TRBJ1-2; D remains ambiguous. The V gene's germline CDR1 is SEHNR and CDR2 FQNEAQ (reference sequence). This CDR3 has 15 amino acids. V lost 1 base and J lost 2, with 11 bases in between. CDR3 nucleotide sequence: TGTGCCAGCAGCTTAGTAGGCAATGGAAACTATGGCTACACCTTC. This encodes CASSLVGNGNYGYTF.

The gene calls are TRBV30 and TRBJ2-1, with D unclear. In germline, CDR1 is GTSNPN, CDR2 SVGIG (reference sequence). The CDR3 runs 13 residues. V was clipped by 0 bases and J by 5 bases, with 8 bases between them. The CDR3 loop reads CAWSVLPDNEQFF. CDR3 DNA: TGTGCCTGGAGTGTACTCCCTGACAATGAGCAGTTCTTC.

The chain has TRBV19 and TRBJ2-7; D remains ambiguous. This CDR3 has 12 amino acids. Germline-derived CDR1 and CDR2 are LNHDA and SQIVND (reference sequence). Trimming took 0 bases from V and 6 from J, leaving 6 bases between them. CDR3 region: CASSIDPGEQYF. CDR3 bases: TGTGCCAGTAGTATAGATCCGGGCGAGCAGTACTTC. Full variable domain (remainder filled in from reference TRBV19 and TRBJ2-7): DGGITQSPKYLFRKEGQNVTLSCEQNLNHDAMYWYRQDPGQGLRLIYYSQIVNDFQKGDIAEGYSVSREKKESFPLTVTSAQKNPTAFYLCASSIDPGEQYFGPGTRLTVT.

The chain uses TRBV7-9 and TRBJ2-1; tentatively, D is TRBD2 (6 bases). The CDR3 contains 16 residues. Germline V lookup: CDR1 SEHNR, CDR2 FQNEAQ (reference sequence). V lost 3 bases and J 3 bases, leaving 15 bases between the germline ends. As DNA, the CDR3 is TGTGCCAGCAGCTTGGGGACGGGACTCGTCTACAATGAGCAGTTCTTC. Translation gives CASSLGTGLVYNEQFF. Combining the CDR3 with reference TRBV7-9 and TRBJ2-1 gives the whole variable domain DTGVSQNPRHKITKRGQNVTFRCDPISEHNRLYWYRQTLGQGPEFLTYFQNEAQLEKSRLLSDRFSAERPKGSFSTLEIQRTEQGDSAMYLCASSLGTGLVYNEQFFGPGTRLTVL.

This clonotype was counted a few times. The chain recombines TRBV5-1 with TRBJ2-5, with 8 bases that match TRBD1. This CDR3 is built from 15 residues. Germline trimming cut 0 bases from V and 5 bases from J; bases unmatched to any gene: 6. Germline V gene lookup returns CDR1 SGHRS and CDR2 YFSETQ. The CDR3 here is CASSLGTGSSETQYF. In nucleotides, the CDR3 is TGCGCCAGCAGCTTGGGGACAGGGTCGTCGGAGACCCAGTACTTC.

The rearrangement links TRBV5-4 to TRBJ1-2; D remains unclear. The ends were cut back, 2 bases at V and 4 bases at J, with 15 bases in the middle. This CDR3 has 15 amino acids. Germline V gives CDR1 SGHNT, CDR2 YYREEE (reference sequence). CDR3 loop: CASSLSRPHGYGYTF. Written as DNA, the CDR3 is TGTGCCAGCAGCTTATCCCGCCCACACGGCTATGGCTACACCTTC.

The DNA of the CDR3 is TGTGCCAGCAGTGGACAGCCCATAGCTCCCACCGGGGAGCTGTTTTTT. The encoded protein is CASSGQPIAPTGELFF. The J gene is TRBJ2-2, the V gene TRBV12-3 or TRBV12-4; D may be TRBD1 (6 bases). The CDR3 consists of 16 residues. Trimming removed 5 bases from V and 4 bases from J, with 17 bases in between.

The V gene is TRBV19, the J gene TRBJ2-7; TRBD2 matches at 8 bases. V trimming: 6 bases; J trimming: 2 bases; junction bases outside the gene matches: 3. The germline CDR1 and CDR2 sequences are LNHDA and SQIVND (reference sequence). The CDR3 has 13 residues. The CDR3 sequence: CASSGRGTYEQYF. In nucleotides, the CDR3 is TGTGCCAGTAGCGGGAGGGGGACCTACGAGCAGTACTTC.

A few counts support this clonotype. The V call is TRBV6-1, the J call TRBJ2-5, with 7 bases fitting TRBD2. Germline CDR1 reads MNHNS; CDR2 reads SASEGT. The J segment lost 3 bases and the V segment lost 6 bases, leaving 10 bases of the junction unmatched. The CDR3 runs 15 residues. The chain's CDR3 is CASSPSHAGEETQYF. CDR3 nucleotides: TGTGCCAGCAGCCCCTCCCACGCGGGGGAAGAGACCCAGTACTTC.

This clonotype appeared many times. The chain employs TRBV7-9 and TRBJ1-2; D call uncertain. Trimming cost V 0 bases and J 8 bases, with 16 bases left between them. This CDR3 has 15 residues. Germline V gives CDR1 SEHNR, CDR2 FQNEAQ (reference sequence). CDR3 protein: CASSLASTERWGYTF. For the CDR3, the DNA is TGTGCCAGCAGCTTAGCATCGACGGAGAGGTGGGGCTACACCTTC.

In this sample, this clonotype turned up a few times. The chain has TRBV7-6 and TRBJ2-1; weak D call: TRBD1 (7 bases). CDR1 SGHVS and CDR2 FNYEAQ come from the germline V gene. V shed 3 bases and J shed 8 bases, with 23 bases lying between them. The CDR3 has 17 residues. The CDR3 nucleotides read TGTGCCAGCAGCTTCGGTCAGGGGGGCTTGAGGTTAGATGAGCAGTTCTTC. Encoded protein: CASSFGQGGLRLDEQFF.

This clonotype has more than one count but fewer than ten. The CDR3 loop reads CASSLDPSGNYEQYF. CDR3 nucleotide sequence: TGTGCCAGCAGCTTAGATCCTAGCGGGAATTACGAGCAGTACTTC. The chain uses TRBV7-9 and TRBJ2-7; 9 positions agree with TRBD2. Unmatched junction bases numbered 5, after V lost 1 base and J lost 4 bases. This CDR3 contains 15 residues. Germline loops: CDR1 SEHNR, CDR2 FQNEAQ (reference sequence). The full variable domain, in which reference TRBV7-9 and TRBJ2-7 provide the parts outside the CDR3, is DTGVSQNPRHKITKRGQNVTFRCDPISEHNRLYWYRQTLGQGPEFLTYFQNEAQLEKSRLLSDRFSAERPKGSFSTLEIQRTEQGDSAMYLCASSLDPSGNYEQYFGPGTRLTVT.

There are many counts of this clonotype. The chain joins TRBV12-3 or TRBV12-4 to TRBJ1-1, with no clear D. Trimming removed 2 bases at V and 1 base at J, with 5 bases between. This CDR3 is built from 13 residues. CDR3 sequence: CASSLWANTEAFF. CDR3 nucleotides: TGTGCCAGCAGTTTATGGGCGAACACTGAAGCTTTCTTT.

This clonotype appeared a few times. The chain carries TRBV29-1 and TRBJ2-3; 11 bases are a match to TRBD2. This CDR3 is 15 amino acids long. Germline-derived CDR1 and CDR2 are SQVTM and ANQGSEA. V gave up 6 bases and J gave up 3 bases; unmatched junction bases: 8. CDR3: CSVSSTSGSTDTQYF. CDR3 bases: TGCAGCGTCTCCTCCACTAGCGGGAGTACAGATACGCAGTATTTT.

The chain combines TRBV7-8 with TRBJ1-5; TRBD1 might be the D (5 bases). The V gene lost 1 base and the J gene lost 2 bases, with 15 bases spanning the gap. Germline CDR1 reads SGHVS; CDR2 reads FQNEAQ. The CDR3 length is 17 residues. This CDR3 reads CASSLESATAGNQPQHF. CDR3 nucleotides: TGTGCCAGCAGCTTAGAATCCGCGACAGCAGGCAATCAGCCCCAGCATTTT.

This clonotype was counted at least ten times. This chain links TRBV5-6 with TRBJ2-7; D not certain. Germline V CDR1 and CDR2: SGHDT, YYEEEE. Trimming took off 1 base at V and 4 bases at J, with 6 bases between the two ends. CDR3 length: 12 residues. The CDR3 DNA follows: TGTGCCAGCAGCTTGTTTTCGTACGAGCAGTACTTC. Its translation: CASSLFSYEQYF. The variable domain in full, with the rest retrieved from reference TRBV5-6 and TRBJ2-7, is DAGVTQSPTHLIKTRGQQVTLRCSPKSGHDTVSWYQQALGQGPQFIFQYYEEEERQRGNFPDRFSGHQFPNYSSELNVNALLLGDSALYLCASSLFSYEQYFGPGTRLTVT.

This clonotype was found a few times. The chain recombines TRBV28 with TRBJ2-7, with D perhaps TRBD2 (5 bases). The CDR3 length is 16 residues. Trimming shortened V by 3 bases and J by 4 bases, and 19 bases separated the two germline ends. CDR1 and CDR2 from the germline V gene are MDHEN and SYDVKM. The DNA of the CDR3 is TGTGCCAGCAGTTTGTCTCCGGGAATTTTCACTTACGAGCAGTACTTC. It specifies CASSLSPGIFTYEQYF.

There are a few counts of this clonotype. V usage is TRBV11-2 and J usage is TRBJ2-2; D may be TRBD2 (6 bases). The V gene lost 5 bases and the J gene lost 4 bases, with 14 bases spanning the gap. The length of the CDR3 is 15 residues. Germline V gene sequence: CDR1 SGHAT, CDR2 FQNNGV. The chain's CDR3 is CASSALEGGTGELFF. CDR3 DNA: TGTGCCAGCAGCGCTTTGGAGGGAGGCACCGGGGAGCTGTTTTTT.

This rearrangement joins TRBV6-2 or TRBV6-3 to TRBJ2-7; D uncertain. With 0 bases removed from V and 4 bases from J, the gap between germline ends came to 22 bases. CDR1 MNHEY and CDR2 SVGEGT come from the germline V gene. The CDR3 contains 18 residues. The CDR3 nucleotides read TGTGCCAGCAGTTACTCCAGTTCCGGGCTTACCACCAAATACGAGCAGTACTTC. Translation gives CASSYSSSGLTTKYEQYF.